The clone carrying this TCR beta chain showed up just once. Its target is not known. This specimen comes from a study of long-term antiretroviral therapy in people with HIV. Regarding the study as a whole: Controls showed broader CDR3 length ranges than did the HIV repertoires. ART adherence, viral resistance and therapy changes were not recorded.

Deletions cut 3 bases from V and 4 bases from J, with 7 bases between. This CDR3 spans 12 amino acids. In germline, CDR1 is SGHKS, CDR2 YYEKEE (reference sequence). Researchers report immunoSEQ v3.0 was run at survey level. Measured with immunoSEQ multiplex PCR; TCRdb has only the in-frame clones, and not every one. The sample contains 30,000 to 40,000 clones, roughly 97% of which appear only once. The sequencing here drew on unsorted PBMCs, taken 6.9 years after starting antiretroviral therapy. This chain uses TRBV5-5 with TRBJ1-1, with D perhaps TRBD1 (5 bases). The clonotype originates from a man younger than 40 with HIV. The DNA for the CDR3 is TGTGCCAGCAGCTGGGGGGGCACTGAAGCTTTCTTT. As protein: CASSWGGTEAFF.